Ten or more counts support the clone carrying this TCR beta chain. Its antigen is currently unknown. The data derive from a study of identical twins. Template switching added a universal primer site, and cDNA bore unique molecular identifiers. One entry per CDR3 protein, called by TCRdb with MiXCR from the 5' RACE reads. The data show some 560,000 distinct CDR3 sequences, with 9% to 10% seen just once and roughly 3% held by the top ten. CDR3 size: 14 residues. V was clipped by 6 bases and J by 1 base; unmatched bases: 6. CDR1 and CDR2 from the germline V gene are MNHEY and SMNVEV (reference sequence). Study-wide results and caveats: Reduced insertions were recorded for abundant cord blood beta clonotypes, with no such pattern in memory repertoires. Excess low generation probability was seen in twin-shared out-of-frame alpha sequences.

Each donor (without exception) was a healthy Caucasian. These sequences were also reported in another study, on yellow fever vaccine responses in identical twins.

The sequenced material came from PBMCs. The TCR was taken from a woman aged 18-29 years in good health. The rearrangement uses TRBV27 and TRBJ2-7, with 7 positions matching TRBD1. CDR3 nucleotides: TGTGCCAGCAGCTACCGACAGGGTTCCTACGAGCAGTACTTC. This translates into CASSYRQGSYEQYF.